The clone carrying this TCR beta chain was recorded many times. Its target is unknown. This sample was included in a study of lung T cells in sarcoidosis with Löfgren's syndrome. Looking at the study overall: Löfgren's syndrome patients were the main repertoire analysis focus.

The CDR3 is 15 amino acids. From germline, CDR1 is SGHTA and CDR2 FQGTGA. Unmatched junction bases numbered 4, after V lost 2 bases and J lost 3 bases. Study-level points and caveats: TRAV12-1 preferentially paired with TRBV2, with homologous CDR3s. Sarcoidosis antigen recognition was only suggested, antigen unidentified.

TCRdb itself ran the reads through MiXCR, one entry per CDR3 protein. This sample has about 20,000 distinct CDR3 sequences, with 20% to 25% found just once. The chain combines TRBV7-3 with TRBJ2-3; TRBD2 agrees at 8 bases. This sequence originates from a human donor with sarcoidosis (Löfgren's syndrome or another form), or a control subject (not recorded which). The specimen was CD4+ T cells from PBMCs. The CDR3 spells CASSLAGGQTDTQYF. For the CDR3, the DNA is TGTGCCAGCAGCTTAGCGGGGGGACAAACAGATACGCAGTATTTT. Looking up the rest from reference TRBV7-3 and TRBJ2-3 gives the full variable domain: GAGVSQTPSNKVTEKGKYVELRCDPISGHTALYWYRQSLGQGPEFLIYFQGTGAADDSGLPNDRFFAVRPEGSVSTLKIQRTERGDSAVYLCASSLAGGQTDTQYFGPGTRLTVL.